This T cell receptor beta chain came from a study of PD-L1 blockade in urothelial cancer. The germline V gene has CDR1 SQVTM and CDR2 ANQGSEA. After removal of 6 bases from V and 1 base from J, the junction contained 3 bases not matched to a gene. CDR3 length: 13 amino acids. The assay was immunoSEQ multiplex PCR, and TCRdb's table has in-frame clones only and misses some. The sample shows 55,000 to 85,000 clones, 84% of them seen only once. Stated time point: pretreatment peripheral blood. The rearrangement uses TRBV29-1 and TRBJ1-1, with 9 bases lining up with TRBD1. The sequenced sample was PBMCs, obtained around atezolizumab (anti-PD-L1) treatment. This clonotype was sampled from a woman aged 70-85 years with urothelial cancer. The CDR3 sequence is CSVAGQGNTEAFF. The DNA of the CDR3 is TGCAGCGTCGCGGGACAGGGGAACACTGAAGCTTTCTTT.